What follows are 9 T cell receptor beta chains derived from one specimen sequenced in a study of blood T cell repertoires in COVID-19. TCRdb's table, derived via immunoSEQ multiplex PCR, lists solely in-frame clones and lacks some. The sample shows hundreds of thousands of clones, about 87% of them seen only once. Sequencing was carried out using peripheral blood. The receptor set was obtained from a man in his 70s with acute or convalescent COVID-19.

The CDR3 bases are TGTGCCAGCAGCTTGTCGGCAGCGTCTAATGAAAAACTGTTTTTT. Translation gives CASSLSAASNEKLFF. The rearrangement links TRBV5-4 to TRBJ1-4, with D uncertain. The CDR3 spans 15 residues. Germline CDR1 reads SGHNT; CDR2 reads YYREEE (reference sequence). Trimming cost V 1 base and J 3 bases, with 10 bases left between them.

The rearrangement uses TRBV3-1 (or the pseudogene TRBV3-2) and TRBJ1-5, with D uncertain. Per the germline V gene, CDR1 is LGHDT and CDR2 is YNNKEL (reference sequence). V gave up 0 bases and J gave up 0 bases, with 6 bases separating them. This CDR3 has 15 amino acids. CDR3 DNA sequence: TGTGCCAGCAGCCAAGACCAGTATAGCAATCAGCCCCAGCATTTT. Translating it yields CASSQDQYSNQPQHF.

The CDR3 here is CASSQDLGQSTDTQYF. CDR3 DNA sequence: TGTGCCAGCAGCCAAGATCTTGGTCAGAGCACAGATACGCAGTATTTT. This rearrangement joins TRBV4-2 to TRBJ2-3; D ambiguous. The V gene's germline CDR1 is LGHNA and CDR2 YNFKEQ. The CDR3 is 16 residues long. The V end was cut by 0 bases, the J end by 0 bases, with 10 bases between.

The rearrangement joins TRBV5-4 to TRBJ2-5; D may be TRBD2 (6 bases). V lost 2 bases to trimming and J lost 9 bases, with 14 bases between them. Germline CDR1 is SGHNT and CDR2 is YYREEE (reference sequence). This CDR3 contains 13 residues. The CDR3 is CASSFAGTGSQYF. CDR3 in DNA: TGTGCCAGCAGCTTCGCGGGAACGGGGTCCCAGTACTTC.

V and J are TRBV2 and TRBJ2-1; 11 bases map to TRBD2. The ends lost 4 bases at V and 7 bases at J; junction bases unmatched: 9. CDR3 length: 16 residues. From germline, CDR1 is SNHLY and CDR2 FYNNEI. CDR3 bases: TGTGCCAGCAGTGGGGATAGCGGGGGGGTTTTTAATGAGCAGTTCTTC. It specifies CASSGDSGGVFNEQFF. The variable domain in full, completed from reference TRBV2 and TRBJ2-1, reads EPEVTQTPSHQVTQMGQEVILRCVPISNHLYFYWYRQILGQKVEFLVSFYNNEISEKSEIFDDQFSVERPDGSNFTLKIRSTKLEDSAMYFCASSGDSGGVFNEQFFGPGTRLTVL.

The J gene is TRBJ1-3, the V gene TRBV5-6; 9 bases match TRBD1. Germline V gene sequence: CDR1 SGHDT, CDR2 YYEEEE. Trimming at V came to 4 bases and at J to 0 bases, leaving 8 bases not matched to a gene. The CDR3 has 17 amino acids. The CDR3 nucleotides read TGTGCCAGCAGCCCCCTCGGGACAGGGCGCTCTGGAAACACCATATATTTT. This sequence encodes CASSPLGTGRSGNTIYF.

This clone came up a few times. This sequence joins TRBV7-2 and TRBJ1-1, with D unclear. CDR3 size: 14 residues. Germline V gives CDR1 SGHTA, CDR2 FQGNSA. The V end lost 8 bases, the J end lost 1 base, and 14 bases lay between the germline ends. The CDR3 protein is CASRPSGANTEAFF. DNA for the CDR3: TGTGCCAGCCGCCCATCTGGAGCGAACACTGAAGCTTTCTTT.

The V call is TRBV2, the J call TRBJ1-5; D is possibly TRBD1 (5 bases). The CDR3 covers 15 residues. Germline V gene data show CDR1 as SNHLY and CDR2 as FYNNEI. Between the trimmed V and J ends, which lost 6 bases and 1 base, there was a span of 13 bases. The CDR3 region has the DNA TGTGCCAGCAGGGGCGGGGGGGTGAGCAATCAGCCCCAGCATTTT. Protein product: CASRGGGVSNQPQHF.

This CDR3 is CASSLRTEYEQYF. DNA for the CDR3: TGCGCCAGCAGCCTCCGGACAGAATACGAGCAGTACTTC. The chain couples TRBV4-1 to TRBJ2-7, with a possible D match to TRBD1 (6 bases). This CDR3 is 13 amino acids long. Germline V lookup: CDR1 MGHRA, CDR2 YSYEKL. V lost 4 bases to trimming and J lost 4 bases, with 11 bases between them.